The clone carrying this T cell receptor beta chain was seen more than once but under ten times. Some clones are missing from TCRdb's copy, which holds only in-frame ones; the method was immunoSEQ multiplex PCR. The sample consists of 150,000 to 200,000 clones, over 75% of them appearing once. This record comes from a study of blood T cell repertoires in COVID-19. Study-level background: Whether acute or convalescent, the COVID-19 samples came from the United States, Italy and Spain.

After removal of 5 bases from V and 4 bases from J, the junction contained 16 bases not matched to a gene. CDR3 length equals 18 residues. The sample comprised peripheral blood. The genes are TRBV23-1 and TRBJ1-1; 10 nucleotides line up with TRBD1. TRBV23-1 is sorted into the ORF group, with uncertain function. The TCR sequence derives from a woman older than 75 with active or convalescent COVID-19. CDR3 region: CASSLRQGARAMSTEAFF. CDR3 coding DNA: TGCGCCAGCAGTTTGAGACAGGGGGCCCGGGCCATGAGCACTGAAGCTTTCTTT.